This TCR beta chain was identified during a study of blood T cell repertoires in COVID-19. Whole-study context: Samples taken during acute and convalescent COVID-19 were collected in the United States, Italy and Spain.

This CDR3 spans 13 amino acids. Between the trimmed V and J ends, which lost 9 bases and 6 bases, there was a span of 15 bases. Germline CDR1 reads LNHNV; CDR2 reads YYDKDF (reference sequence). Membership in each cohort depended on participant-reported clinical history. Recovered status applied to Cohort 3 donors who had two consecutive negative PCRs. It also applied to those with clearance or with symptom resolution. In the authors' methods: How many nucleated cells were present was estimated from reference gene primer amplification. Assay used: immunoSEQ multiplex PCR; TCRdb lists only in-frame clones, some missing. Clonal size and the V and J genes are those of that table, whereas D and trimming came from the DNA. Of almost 500,000 clones detected, roughly nine tenths appear once; the ten largest clones hold under 9.5%.

This sequence was found in a woman aged 55 to 70 who had recovered from COVID-19. The gene calls are TRBV15 and TRBJ1-5; a weak D match, TRBD1 (5 bases). What was sequenced was PBMCs or T cells enriched from blood (not recorded which). CDR3 residues: CATLGVSGQPQHF. The CDR3 DNA reads as TGTGCCACTCTAGGGGTATCGGGTCAGCCCCAGCATTTT.